These 8 T cell receptor beta chains came from one sample sequenced in a study of T cell responses to AZD1222 COVID-19 vaccine. Assay used: immunoSEQ multiplex PCR; TCRdb lists only in-frame clones, some missing. Of about 150,000 clones listed, roughly 90% are singletons. The sample in question was peripheral blood, obtained 28 days after the second AZD1222 dose. These TCRs come from an adult who received the AZD1222 COVID-19 vaccine.

The rearrangement uses TRBV10-2 and TRBJ2-1, with 15 positions matching TRBD2. V gave up 5 bases and J gave up 7 bases; unmatched junction bases: 3. This CDR3 is 15 amino acids long. Germline CDR1 and CDR2: WSHSY and SAAADI. The CDR3 DNA is TGCGCCAGCAGTATGGGACTAGCGGGAGGAAATGAGCAGTTCTTC. The encoded protein is CASSMGLAGGNEQFF.

The rearrangement uses TRBV19 and TRBJ1-1; 9 bases map to TRBD1. V gave up 6 bases and J gave up 4 bases; unmatched junction bases: 6. The CDR3 totals 14 residues. The V gene's germline CDR1 is LNHDA and CDR2 SQIVND (reference sequence). CDR3 residues: CASRSQGAGTEAFF. CDR3 nucleotide sequence: TGTGCCAGTAGATCACAGGGGGCCGGCACTGAAGCTTTCTTT.

The rearrangement uses TRBV19 and TRBJ2-1, with D perhaps matching TRBD2 (6 bases). Germline CDR1 reads LNHDA; CDR2 reads SQIVND (reference sequence). Trimming took off 5 bases at V and 9 bases at J, with 14 bases between the two ends. The CDR3 loop spans 13 amino acids. DNA of the CDR3: TGTGCCAGTAGTTCTCGGTCCGGGGGTGAGCAGTTCTTC. It encodes CASSSRSGGEQFF.

The J gene is TRBJ1-2, the V gene TRBV7-2; D is perhaps TRBD1 (5 bases). The germline V gene encodes CDR1 SGHTA and CDR2 FQGNSA. V shed 6 bases and J shed 4 bases, with 9 bases lying between them. This CDR3 spans 12 amino acids. This CDR3 is CASRGRGYGYTF. The CDR3 DNA is TGTGCCAGCAGGGGGCGGGGCTATGGCTACACCTTC.

Written as DNA, the CDR3 is TGTGCCACAACTAGGGTGACCGGCACTGAAGCTTTCTTT. This codes for CATTRVTGTEAFF. This chain uses TRBV2 with TRBJ1-1; D unclear. CDR3 size: 13 residues. The germline gives CDR1 SNHLY, CDR2 FYNNEI. V lost 10 bases to trimming and J lost 4 bases, with 16 bases between them. Variable domain in full (rest from reference TRBV2 and TRBJ1-1): EPEVTQTPSHQVTQMGQEVILRCVPISNHLYFYWYRQILGQKVEFLVSFYNNEISEKSEIFDDQFSVERPDGSNFTLKIRSTKLEDSAMYFCATTRVTGTEAFFGQGTRLTVV.

The genes are TRBV5-6 and TRBJ2-1, with 8 positions matching TRBD1. Germline CDR1 SGHDT, CDR2 YYEEEE. The CDR3 length is 18 residues. J lost 5 bases, V lost 0 bases, and 13 bases had no gene match. The CDR3 reads CASSLGSGVWTGNNEQFF. The CDR3, as DNA: TGTGCCAGCAGCTTGGGGTCTGGAGTATGGACAGGGAACAATGAGCAGTTCTTC.

The rearrangement links TRBV24-1 to TRBJ2-3; perhaps TRBD1 as D (5 bases). V was trimmed by 12 bases and J by 0 bases, leaving 12 bases between them. CDR1 and CDR2 from the germline V gene are KGHDR and SFDVKD. The CDR3 extends over 13 amino acids. For the CDR3, the DNA is TGTGCCGTCAGGGCGGCCAGCACAGATACGCAGTATTTT. Residues: CAVRAASTDTQYF.

The CDR3 reads CASTNEGAGQPQHF. CDR3 nucleotides: TGTGCCAGCACCAACGAGGGGGCTGGGCAGCCCCAGCATTTT. The V gene is TRBV6-6, the J gene TRBJ1-5; 7 bases are shared with TRBD1. V was pared by 7 bases and J by 7 bases, with 10 bases of the junction left unmatched. The germline V gene has CDR1 MNHNY and CDR2 SVGAGI (reference sequence). The CDR3 contains 14 residues.